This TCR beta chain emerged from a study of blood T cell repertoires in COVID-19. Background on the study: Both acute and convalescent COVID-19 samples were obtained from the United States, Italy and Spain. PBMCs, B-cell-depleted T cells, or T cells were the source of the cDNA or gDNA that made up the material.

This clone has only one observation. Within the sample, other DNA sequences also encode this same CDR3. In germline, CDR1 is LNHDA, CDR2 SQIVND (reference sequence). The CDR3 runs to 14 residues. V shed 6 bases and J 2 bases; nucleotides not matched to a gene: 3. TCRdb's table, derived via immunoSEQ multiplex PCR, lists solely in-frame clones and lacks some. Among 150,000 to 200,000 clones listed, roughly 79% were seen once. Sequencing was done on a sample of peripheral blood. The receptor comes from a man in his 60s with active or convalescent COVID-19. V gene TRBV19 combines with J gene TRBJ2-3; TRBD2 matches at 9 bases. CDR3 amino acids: CASRAGGPTDTQYF. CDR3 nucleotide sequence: TGTGCCAGTAGGGCGGGAGGGCCCACAGATACGCAGTATTTT. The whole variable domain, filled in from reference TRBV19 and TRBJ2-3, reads DGGITQSPKYLFRKEGQNVTLSCEQNLNHDAMYWYRQDPGQGLRLIYYSQIVNDFQKGDIAEGYSVSREKKESFPLTVTSAQKNPTAFYLCASRAGGPTDTQYFGPGTRLTVL.